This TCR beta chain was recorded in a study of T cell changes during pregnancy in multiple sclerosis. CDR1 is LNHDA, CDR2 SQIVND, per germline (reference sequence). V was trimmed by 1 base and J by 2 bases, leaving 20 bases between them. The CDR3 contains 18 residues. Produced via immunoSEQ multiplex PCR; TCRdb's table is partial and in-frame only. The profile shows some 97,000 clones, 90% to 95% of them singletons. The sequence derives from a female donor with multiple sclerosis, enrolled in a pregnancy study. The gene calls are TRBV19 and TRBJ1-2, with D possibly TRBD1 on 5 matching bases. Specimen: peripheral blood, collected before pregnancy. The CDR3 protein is CASSIALRMRQTNYGYTF. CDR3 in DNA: TGTGCCAGTAGTATAGCTCTTCGGATGCGACAGACGAACTATGGCTACACCTTC. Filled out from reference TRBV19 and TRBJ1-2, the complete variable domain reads DGGITQSPKYLFRKEGQNVTLSCEQNLNHDAMYWYRQDPGQGLRLIYYSQIVNDFQKGDIAEGYSVSREKKESFPLTVTSAQKNPTAFYLCASSIALRMRQTNYGYTFGSGTRLTVV.